This T cell receptor (beta chain) is drawn from a study of OX40 agonist ivuxolimab in advanced cancers. The CDR3 is 15 residues long. Trimming removed 5 bases at V and 1 base at J, with 18 bases between. The germline CDR1 and CDR2 sequences are GTSNPN and SVGIG (reference sequence). Generated by immunoSEQ multiplex PCR, the TCRdb table keeps only in-frame clones and is missing some. Found here are tens of thousands of clones, about 91% of them singletons; the top ten hold less than 0.85%. Baseline was the first blood sampling point, followed by cycle 4 day 1 and cycle 7 day 1. The gene calls are TRBV30 and TRBJ2-7; D assignment may be TRBD1 or TRBD2 (6 bases each). The material was CD4+ or CD8+ T cells sorted from blood, obtained in a trial of the OX40 agonist ivuxolimab. The clonotype comes from an adult with an advanced solid tumor such as melanoma, head and neck, liver or kidney cancer. CDR3 sequence: CAWSLPGAPSYEQYF. The CDR3, as DNA: TGTGCCTGGTCGCTCCCGGGGGCTCCGTCCTACGAGCAGTACTTC.